What follows is one T cell receptor beta chain and its context. This record belongs to a study of blood T cell repertoires in COVID-19. About the research overall: Collection of acute and convalescent COVID-19 samples took place in the United States, Italy and Spain.

In the source study's methods: Quantification of nucleated cells was approximated via reference gene primer amplification. Sequenced by immunoSEQ multiplex PCR; TCRdb stores in-frame clones only, minus some. That table furnishes V, J and clone size, whereas the DNA furnished D and trimming. The sample shows tens of thousands of clones, around 88% of them seen only once. Trimming removed 7 bases from V and 5 bases from J; junction bases left unmatched: 7. The CDR3 sequence is 15 residues long. Germline assignment: CDR1 SGHTA and CDR2 FQGNSA. This sequence was found in a woman older than 75 with active or convalescent COVID-19. Sequenced: peripheral blood. The rearrangement links TRBV7-2 to TRBJ1-6; 8 bases match TRBD1. The CDR3 sequence is CASTRTGSDNSPLHF. In nucleotides, the CDR3 is TGTGCCAGCACGCGGACAGGGAGCGATAATTCACCCCTCCACTTT.